Below are 8 T cell receptor beta chains sequenced from a single sample in a study of tumor and adjacent non-tumor tissue in lung cancer. The template was RNA from unsorted bulk tissue. Three rounds of nested PCR, following a modified ARM-PCR protocol, produced the TCRbeta library. TCRdb passed the multiplex PCR reads through MiXCR, listing each CDR3 protein once. This table holds 75,000 to 95,000 distinct CDR3 sequences, just over 65% found once. The sample comprised lung tumor tissue. These TCRs come from a man aged 55 to 70 with non-small cell lung cancer.

A word on this clonotype: Given the absence of the conserved phenylalanine or tryptophan at the CDR3 end, a read error is likely. The chain has TRBV10-2 and TRBJ1-6, with a possible D match to TRBD1 (6 bases). Germline V gives CDR1 WSHSY, CDR2 SAAADI. The CDR3 consists of 18 residues. Here the CDR3 reads CASGELRQASSYNSPLHI. The CDR3 DNA reads TGCGCCAGCGGTGAATTGCGACAGGCGAGCTCCTATAATTCACCCCTCCACATT.

Of note for this clonotype: At one end the junction does not follow the germline gene, possibly because of a read error. The chain combines TRBV29-1 with TRBJ2-1, with no clear D. The CDR3 covers 13 residues. CDR1 is SQVTM and CDR2 is ANQGSEA in the germline V gene. CDR3 protein: CSARHGSYNERFF. DNA of the CDR3: TGCAGCGCCAGACATGGTTCCTACAATGAGCGGTTCTTC.

Of note for this clonotype: Here the CDR3 omits its conserved ending phenylalanine or tryptophan, so a read error is the likely source. The V call is TRBV12-3 or TRBV12-4, the J call TRBJ1-5, with a weak D call TRBD1 (6 bases). The CDR3 runs 15 residues. CDR3 DNA: TGTGCCAGTAGTTGCGGGACAATTAGCAATCAGCCCCAGCATATT. Its translation is CASSCGTISNQPQHI.

Of note for this clonotype: One junction end does not reproduce the germline sequence, and a read error may be involved. This chain uses TRBV4-2 with TRBJ2-2; D possibly corresponds to TRBD2 (7 bases). Germline CDR1 is LGHNA and CDR2 is YNFKEQ. CDR3 length: 18 amino acids. The CDR3 bases are TGTGCCAGCAGCCAAGATCGGACAGTGGGGGGGCTCACCGGGGACCTGTTTTTT. Its protein product is CASSQDRTVGGLTGDLFF.

Of note for this clonotype: A much larger clone differs by one base, so this may be a read error. The J gene is TRBJ2-7, the V gene TRBV20-1; D uncertain. Germline V lookup: CDR1 DFQATT, CDR2 SNEGSKA (reference sequence). Trimming removed 5 bases from V and 1 base from J, with 9 bases in between. The CDR3 consists of 12 residues. This CDR3 reads CSAGSPSYEQYF. In DNA form, the CDR3 reads TGCAGTGCTGGGTCGCCGTCCTACGAGCAGTACTTC.

About this clonotype itself: At one end, the junction sequence differs from germline, possibly due to a read error. The chain combines TRBV4-3 with TRBJ2-1, with D possibly TRBD1 on 6 matching bases. Germline V CDR1 and CDR2: LGHNA, YSLEER. The CDR3 has 13 amino acids. CDR3: CASSHQDSNKQFF. The CDR3 region has the DNA TGTGCCAGCAGCCACCAGGACAGCAATAAGCAGTTCTTC.

Concerning this clonotype: A read error may account for a junction end that differs from germline. The chain recombines TRBV12-3 or TRBV12-4 with TRBJ2-1; a possible D gene is TRBD2 (5 bases). The CDR3 spans 13 residues. The CDR3 coding sequence is TGTGCCATCAGCAAGAGGGAGATTAATGAGCAGTTGTTC. Translating gives CAISKREINEQLF.

V and J are TRBV6-6 and TRBJ2-1; TRBD1 aligns across 7 bases. The CDR3 covers 15 residues. V shed 4 bases, J shed 4 bases, and the junction held 7 bases outside the gene matches. Germline V gene lookup returns CDR1 MNHNY and CDR2 SVGAGI (reference sequence). As DNA, the CDR3 is TGTGCCAGCAGTTCGCCGGGACAGAGATACAATGAGCAGTTCTTC. Its protein product is CASSSPGQRYNEQFF.